Listed below are T cell receptor beta chains from one sample, sequenced in a study of T cells after yellow fever vaccination. One entry per CDR3 protein results from TCRdb running MiXCR on the 5' RACE reads. The table has some 390,000 distinct CDR3 sequences, 15% to 20% seen once. Sequences were derived from PBMCs, sampled before the yellow fever booster vaccination. The receptors come from a man between 18 and 35 years old who received the YFV17D yellow fever vaccine. Each CDR3 is given without its conserved first and last residue. Size is stated for part of the rows, as once, few or many counts, or as a class when the clone is expanded.

TRBJ2-5 | TRBV20-1 | . | SARAVGRSWGTQY
TRBJ1-1 | TRBV5-1 | many | ASRFDGNTEAF
TRBJ2-1 | TRBV9 | . | ASSVISGANEQF
TRBJ1-5 | TRBV7-2 | . | ASRAAGAINQPQH
TRBJ2-2 | TRBV7-6 | once | ASSRRLVSGELF
TRBJ2-5 | TRBV5-1 | few | ASSQSRLAGYQETQY
TRBJ2-3 | TRBV20-1 | . | SARDRRRGIATNTQY
TRBJ2-3 | TRBV28 | . | ASSIPSGIYLTDTQY
TRBJ1-1 | TRBV10-3 | . | AISGNTEAF
TRBJ2-3 | TRBV6-6 | many | ASSYWGERDTQY
TRBJ2-3 | TRBV7-2 | few | ASSPGRGYDTQY
TRBJ1-2 | TRBV7-2 | few | ASSPSWGQATGGYT
TRBJ1-1 | TRBV6-6 | . | ASRLGQGEAF
TRBJ2-1 | TRBV4-3 | . | ASSHEVGAASYNEQF
TRBJ2-1 | TRBV5-1 | . | ASSLAPDNNEQF
TRBJ1-6 | TRBV5-1 | many | ASSIDRGNSPLH
TRBJ2-2 | TRBV11-2 | few | ASRIPGRVNTGELF
TRBJ2-2 | TRBV7-2 | . | ASSVGQGSGELF
TRBJ1-5 | TRBV4-1 | few | ASSQDRTKGNQPQH
TRBJ2-2 | TRBV11-2 | few | ASRQGTGIFPGELF
TRBJ1-4 | TRBV12-3/TRBV12-4 | few | ASSKWREKLF
TRBJ1-5 | TRBV4-1 | . | ASSPPGERLWQPQH
TRBJ1-2 | TRBV6-1 | few | ASSADRTYGYT
TRBJ1-6 | TRBV6-5 | . | ASGYSPLH
TRBJ2-3 | TRBV5-1 | . | ASSLRQDLTDTQY
TRBJ1-1 | TRBV3-1 | once | ASSHKGVTEAF
TRBJ2-2 | TRBV4-1 | . | ASSQVPLRGGVGELF
TRBJ2-5 | TRBV9 | few | ASSVAGTGETQY
TRBJ2-2 | TRBV5-1 | . | ASSLDRNTGELF
TRBJ1-1 | TRBV18 | . | ASSSDRGIRTEAF
TRBJ1-1 | TRBV11-2 | . | ASSPQAGTTEAF
TRBJ2-2 | TRBV14 | . | ASSQGIGLINTGELF
TRBJ1-6 | TRBV6-5 | . | ASGTSGAYSPLH
TRBJ2-1 | TRBV12-3/TRBV12-4 | . | ASSFQATSEEQF
TRBJ1-2 | TRBV7-2 | few | ASSQFAWYGYT
TRBJ2-2 | TRBV10-3 | few | AISDPGQGTGELF
TRBJ1-1 | TRBV6-5 | few | ASTSDRNTEAF
TRBJ2-7 | TRBV5-6 | few | ASSLWGQRAYEQY
TRBJ2-1 | TRBV30 | few | AWSLGPLNEQF
TRBJ2-7 | TRBV7-2 | few | ASSAQGGYEQY